These 32 T cell receptor beta chains were sequenced from one sample in a study of cytomegalovirus exposure and HLA in healthy donors. Some clones are missing from TCRdb's copy, which holds only in-frame ones; the method was immunoSEQ multiplex PCR. The sample shows 110,000 or so clones, about 85% of them seen only once. Sequencing was carried out using PBMCs. All receptors derive from a man aged 18 to 29 in good health and CMV-seropositive.

This clone has just one count. V usage is TRBV7-7 and J usage is TRBJ2-7, with 9 positions matching TRBD1. The CDR3 length is 17 residues. Unmatched junction bases numbered 11, after V lost 4 bases and J lost 1 base. Germline V gene lookup returns CDR1 SSHAT and CDR2 FNYEAQ (reference sequence). This CDR3 reads CASSWSGTGQYSYEQYF. DNA for the CDR3: TGTGCCAGCAGCTGGTCCGGGACAGGGCAATATTCCTACGAGCAGTACTTC.

The chain has TRBV2 and TRBJ2-5; a weak D match, TRBD1 (6 bases). The CDR3 extends over 14 amino acids. Germline lookup yields CDR1 SNHLY and CDR2 FYNNEI. Trimming left V 5 bases short and J 5 bases short, with 15 bases between. The CDR3 sequence: CASSREQGEETQYF. For the CDR3, the DNA is TGTGCCAGCAGTAGAGAACAGGGTGAGGAGACCCAGTACTTC. Combining the CDR3 with reference TRBV2 and TRBJ2-5 gives the whole variable domain EPEVTQTPSHQVTQMGQEVILRCVPISNHLYFYWYRQILGQKVEFLVSFYNNEISEKSEIFDDQFSVERPDGSNFTLKIRSTKLEDSAMYFCASSREQGEETQYFGPGTRLLVL.

The chain links TRBV5-1 to TRBJ1-6; TRBD1 matches 8 bases. This CDR3 is 14 amino acids long. With V trimmed by 8 bases and J by 7 bases, 8 bases remained unmatched. Germline lookup yields CDR1 SGHRS and CDR2 YFSETQ. The DNA for the CDR3 is TGCGCCAGTAGGGTTGACAGGGGAAATTCACCCCTCCACTTT. Its protein is CASRVDRGNSPLHF. The full variable domain, with the rest looked up from reference TRBV5-1 and TRBJ1-6, is KAGVTQTPRYLIKTRGQQVTLSCSPISGHRSVSWYQQTPGQGLQFLFEYFSETQRNKGNFPGRFSGRQFSNSRSEMNVSTLELGDSALYLCASRVDRGNSPLHFGNGTRLTVT.

V and J are TRBV4-1 and TRBJ2-2; a possible D gene is TRBD1 (5 bases). The CDR3 is 18 amino acids. V was clipped by 0 bases and J by 0 bases, with 14 bases between them. Looked up from germline, CDR1 is MGHRA and CDR2 is YSYEKL. CDR3 nucleotide sequence: TGCGCCAGCAGCCAAGAGAGATTAAGACAGTCGAACACCGGGGAGCTGTTTTTT. Residues: CASSQERLRQSNTGELFF.

This clone has a handful of counts. CDR3: CASSPRDNRDTIYF. The CDR3 DNA reads as TGTGCCAGCAGCCCAAGGGACAACAGGGACACCATATATTTT. The chain uses TRBV7-2 and TRBJ1-3; a possible D gene is TRBD1 (6 bases). The CDR3 runs 14 residues. The V gene lost 5 bases and the J gene lost 8 bases, with 16 bases spanning the gap. The germline CDR1 and CDR2 sequences are SGHTA and FQGNSA.

V and J are TRBV13 and TRBJ1-2; D gene uncertain. The V gene's germline CDR1 is PRHDT and CDR2 FYEKMQ (reference sequence). The CDR3 runs to 15 residues. Trimming pared 1 base from V and 3 bases from J, leaving 12 bases between. CDR3 amino acids: CASSLVSHGDYGYTF. The CDR3 DNA follows: TGTGCCAGCAGCTTAGTATCTCACGGAGACTATGGCTACACCTTC.

The CDR3 loop is CASSHPAVSGANVLTF. As DNA, the CDR3 is TGCGCCAGCAGCCACCCCGCAGTATCTGGGGCCAACGTCCTGACTTTC. This chain joins TRBV4-3 and TRBJ2-6; no reliable D call. Germline CDR1 and CDR2: LGHNA and YSLEER. The CDR3 is 16 residues long. Between the trimmed V and J ends, which lost 3 bases and 1 base, there was a span of 10 bases.

The chain recombines TRBV6-5 with TRBJ2-1; 8 bases line up with TRBD2. CDR3 length equals 15 residues. With V trimmed by 2 bases and J by 8 bases, 8 bases remained unmatched. Germline V gives CDR1 MNHEY, CDR2 SVGAGI. The CDR3, as DNA: TGTGCCAGCAGTTACCGGGGCGGGGGGACCGATGAGCAGTTCTTC. Translated, it gives CASSYRGGGTDEQFF.

V and J are TRBV15 and TRBJ2-7; tentative D call: TRBD1 (5 bases). The CDR3 has 14 residues. The V end was cut by 7 bases, the J end by 2 bases, with 15 bases between. The germline CDR1 and CDR2 sequences are LNHNV and YYDKDF (reference sequence). The DNA for the CDR3 is TGTGCCACCAAGCAGGGCCCTTCTACCTACGAGCAGTACTTC. This encodes CATKQGPSTYEQYF.

This rearrangement joins TRBV4-1 to TRBJ1-5; no clear D. Germline V lookup: CDR1 MGHRA, CDR2 YSYEKL. Trimming took 1 base from V and 9 from J, leaving 13 bases between them. This CDR3 has 14 amino acids. The CDR3 sequence is CASSQVGQSRPQHF. DNA of the CDR3: TGCGCCAGCAGCCAAGTTGGGCAGTCCAGGCCCCAGCATTTT.

The chain joins TRBV5-8 to TRBJ1-1, with D perhaps matching TRBD1 (6 bases). The V end was cut by 4 bases, the J end by 0 bases, with 16 bases between. This CDR3 region has 16 residues. Germline CDR1 SGHTS, CDR2 YDEGEE. The CDR3 bases are TGTGCCAGCAGCCAAACAGGGATATACATGAACACTGAAGCTTTCTTT. Amino acid sequence: CASSQTGIYMNTEAFF.

This clone turned up a few times. CDR3 DNA sequence: TGTGCCAGCAGTTTAAGGTGGGACAGGGTGCTCTATGGCTACACCTTC. This sequence encodes CASSLRWDRVLYGYTF. The chain carries TRBV27 and TRBJ1-2; the match to TRBD1 covers 9 bases. V lost 2 bases to trimming and J lost 4 bases; unmatched junction nucleotides: 8. There are 16 residues in the CDR3. From germline, CDR1 is MNHEY and CDR2 SMNVEV (reference sequence).

V usage is TRBV5-1 and J usage is TRBJ1-1; D gene unclear. This CDR3 has 16 residues. Looked up from germline, CDR1 is SGHRS and CDR2 is YFSETQ. Deletions cut 2 bases from V and 6 bases from J, with 20 bases between. CDR3 protein: CASSFRGGLVSSEAFF. The CDR3 bases are TGCGCCAGCAGCTTTCGCGGCGGTCTCGTTTCCTCTGAAGCTTTCTTT.

This clone was observed a few times. This chain links TRBV6-1 with TRBJ2-3; 7 bases align to TRBD1. This CDR3 region has 17 residues. Germline V gives CDR1 MNHNS, CDR2 SASEGT. J gave up 2 bases and V 3 bases, and 11 bases lay outside the gene matches. The CDR3 loop is CASSEFHRRGHTDTQYF. The CDR3 DNA sequence: TGTGCCAGCAGTGAGTTTCACCGTAGGGGGCACACAGATACGCAGTATTTT.

The chain couples TRBV5-8 to TRBJ2-1; D may be TRBD1 (6 bases). V dropped 0 bases and J dropped 9 bases, with 19 bases sitting between them. The CDR3 totals 16 residues. CDR1 SGHTS and CDR2 YDEGEE come from the germline V gene. For the CDR3, the DNA is TGTGCCAGCAGCTTGGTCAGGGGCAGGATTTTAGTTGAGCAGTTCTTC. Translation gives CASSLVRGRILVEQFF.

This chain links TRBV5-6 with TRBJ1-1; D may be TRBD1 (6 bases). V was cut by 0 bases and J by 1 base, with 13 bases left in between. CDR3 size: 16 residues. Germline V CDR1 and CDR2: SGHDT, YYEEEE. CDR3 nucleotide sequence: TGTGCCAGCAGCTTGGCCTCGAGGGGGACGAACACTGAAGCTTTCTTT. Its translation is CASSLASRGTNTEAFF.

The J gene is TRBJ1-5, the V gene TRBV6-6; D unresolved. Germline loops: CDR1 MNHNY, CDR2 SVGAGI (reference sequence). The length of the CDR3 is 15 residues. The V end was cut by 2 bases, the J end by 0 bases, with 8 bases between. The CDR3 protein is CASSYAQASNQPQHF. CDR3 nucleotide sequence: TGTGCCAGCAGTTACGCGCAGGCTAGCAATCAGCCCCAGCATTTT.

The chain couples TRBV2 to TRBJ2-1; D not resolved. Germline loops: CDR1 SNHLY, CDR2 FYNNEI. The CDR3 contains 14 residues. Trimming shortened V by 2 bases and J by 5 bases, and 10 bases separated the two germline ends. DNA for the CDR3: TGTGCCAGCAGTGAATTCGTCAGAAACAATGAGCAGTTCTTC. Translating it yields CASSEFVRNNEQFF.

In its sample, this clone was seen once. This sequence joins TRBV27 and TRBJ1-5; 8 bases align to TRBD1. The CDR3 spans 14 residues. CDR1 is MNHEY, CDR2 SMNVEV, per germline (reference sequence). After removal of 2 bases from V and 4 bases from J, the junction contained 1 base not matched to a gene. The CDR3, as DNA: TGTGCCAGCAGTTTACAGGGGGCGAATCAGCCCCAGCATTTT. It encodes CASSLQGANQPQHF.

V usage is TRBV19 and J usage is TRBJ2-3; 11 bases are a match to TRBD1. Unmatched junction bases numbered 16, after V lost 6 bases and J lost 8 bases. Looked up from germline, CDR1 is LNHDA and CDR2 is SQIVND (reference sequence). The CDR3 loop spans 17 amino acids. CDR3 DNA sequence: TGTGCCAGTAGAAGTGAACTGGGACAGGGGGACCCTGGTACGCAGTATTTT. Translated: CASRSELGQGDPGTQYF.

The CDR3 nucleotides read TGTGCCAGCAGCCTATGGGCAGACTACGAGCAGTACTTC. It translates to CASSLWADYEQYF. The genes are TRBV7-9 and TRBJ2-7; D is undetermined. Trimming removed 5 bases from V and 3 bases from J, with 11 bases in between. This CDR3 region has 13 residues. Per the germline V gene, CDR1 is SEHNR and CDR2 is FQNEAQ (reference sequence).

The sample holds one count of this clone. This rearrangement joins TRBV20-1 to TRBJ2-7, with D uncertain. V lost 3 bases and J lost 4, with 7 bases in between. From germline, CDR1 is DFQATT and CDR2 SNEGSKA (reference sequence). The CDR3 sequence is 11 residues long. The CDR3 DNA reads TGCAGTGCTAGCGAGAGTTACGAGCAGTACTTC. Translated, it gives CSASESYEQYF.

The chain links TRBV28 to TRBJ2-7; 9 bases are a match to TRBD1. Germline CDR1 MDHEN, CDR2 SYDVKM. The CDR3 consists of 14 residues. Unmatched junction bases numbered 5, after V lost 5 bases and J lost 3 bases. This CDR3 reads CASSPRDRVYEQYF. DNA for the CDR3: TGTGCCAGCAGTCCGAGGGACAGGGTCTACGAGCAGTACTTC. The full variable domain, completed using reference TRBV28 and TRBJ2-7, is DVKVTQSSRYLVKRTGEKVFLECVQDMDHENMFWYRQDPGLGLRLIYFSYDVKMKEKGDIPEGYSVSREKKERFSLILESASTNQTSMYLCASSPRDRVYEQYFGPGTRLTVT.

This sequence joins TRBV7-6 and TRBJ1-1; D is undetermined. The germline V gene encodes CDR1 SGHVS and CDR2 FNYEAQ. The ends were cut back, 5 bases at V and 0 bases at J, with 7 bases in the middle. CDR3 length: 13 amino acids. CDR3 nucleotide sequence: TGTGCCAGCAGCCGAGATCTGAACACTGAAGCTTTCTTT. Amino acids: CASSRDLNTEAFF.

The chain couples TRBV6-1 to TRBJ2-1; 7 bases agree with TRBD2. V lost 3 bases to trimming and J lost 2 bases; unmatched junction nucleotides: 7. The CDR3 runs 16 residues. Germline assignment: CDR1 MNHNS and CDR2 SASEGT. In DNA form, the CDR3 reads TGTGCCAGCAGTGAGATCTGGCTAGCGGCCTACAATGAGCAGTTCTTC. Translated: CASSEIWLAAYNEQFF.

This clone was counted only a few times. The rearrangement joins TRBV6-5 to TRBJ2-7; 10 bases agree with TRBD1. The germline V gene has CDR1 MNHEY and CDR2 SVGAGI. This CDR3 comprises 15 residues. V lost 8 bases to trimming and J lost 5 bases; unmatched junction nucleotides: 12. The CDR3 nucleotides read TGTGCCAGCTTACAAGGGGGACAGGGGATCCACGAGCAGTACTTC. Translation gives CASLQGGQGIHEQYF.

This clone showed up just once. CDR3 DNA: TGTGCCAGCACCACGGGGACAGGCTATGGCTACACCTTC. Encoded protein: CASTTGTGYGYTF. The rearrangement uses TRBV5-4 and TRBJ1-2; the match to TRBD1 covers 8 bases. The germline CDR1 and CDR2 sequences are SGHNT and YYREEE (reference sequence). The V segment lost 6 bases and the J segment 4 bases; nucleotides outside the gene matches: 5. The CDR3 sequence is 13 residues long.

V is TRBV19 and J is TRBJ1-2; 9 bases align to TRBD1. The J segment lost 3 bases and the V segment lost 2 bases, leaving 7 bases of the junction unmatched. Germline CDR1 LNHDA, CDR2 SQIVND (reference sequence). CDR3 length equals 16 residues. Here the CDR3 reads CASSIFSTGGDYGYTF. The CDR3 DNA follows: TGTGCCAGTAGTATATTTAGCACAGGGGGCGACTATGGCTACACCTTC.

V is TRBV10-2 and J is TRBJ2-7; 10 nucleotides line up with TRBD2. This CDR3 has 15 residues. J lost 3 bases, V lost 3 bases, and 5 bases had no gene match. Germline V gene data show CDR1 as WSHSY and CDR2 as SAAADI. The DNA for the CDR3 is TGCGCCAGCAGTGAAGAGCGGGGGGGTTTCTACGAGCAGTACTTC. It encodes CASSEERGGFYEQYF.

V usage is TRBV25-1 and J usage is TRBJ1-6; D is perhaps TRBD1 (6 bases). CDR1 MGHDK and CDR2 SYGVNS come from the germline V gene. The CDR3 has 16 amino acids. The V end was cut by 2 bases, the J end by 10 bases, with 18 bases between. The CDR3 nucleotides are TGTGCCAGCAGTGAAACCGGGACACAGTCGAACTCACCCCTCCACTTT. This codes for CASSETGTQSNSPLHF.

This chain links TRBV7-9 with TRBJ1-1; D possibly corresponds to TRBD1 (6 bases). CDR1 and CDR2 from the germline V gene are SEHNR and FQNEAQ (reference sequence). This CDR3 comprises 17 residues. The V gene lost 5 bases and the J gene lost 2 bases, with 21 bases spanning the gap. The CDR3 here is CASSKGGAGIRNTEAFF. The CDR3 coding sequence is TGTGCCAGCAGCAAGGGGGGGGCAGGGATACGAAACACTGAAGCTTTCTTT.

The chain is built from TRBV5-4 and TRBJ1-1; 7 bases are a match to TRBD1. Looked up from germline, CDR1 is SGHNT and CDR2 is YYREEE (reference sequence). Germline trimming cut 4 bases from V and 6 bases from J; bases unmatched to any gene: 6. There are 13 residues in the CDR3. The CDR3 protein is CASSPRQGSEAFF. The CDR3 DNA reads as TGTGCCAGCAGCCCACGACAGGGATCTGAAGCTTTCTTT.